The next 16 T cell receptor beta chains were all read from a single sample in a study of blood T cell repertoires in COVID-19. Here immunoSEQ multiplex PCR was the method, and the copy in TCRdb shows in-frame clones only, minus some. The sample records over 95,000 clones, roughly 80% being singletons. The material sequenced was peripheral blood. These TCRs come from a man aged 45-65 years with acute or convalescent COVID-19.

The chain combines TRBV7-8 with TRBJ2-7, with TRBD1 matching 12 bases. The V and J ends lost 6 bases and 6 bases, in that order; junction bases with no gene match: 9. The CDR3 consists of 15 residues. CDR1 is SGHVS and CDR2 is FQNEAQ in the germline V gene. In nucleotides, the CDR3 is TGTGCCAGCAGAGGATCGGGACAGGGGGCGAGCGAGCAGTACTTC. As protein: CASRGSGQGASEQYF.

The V and J genes are TRBV30 and TRBJ1-1; a possible D gene is TRBD1 (5 bases). V was clipped by 0 bases and J by 8 bases, with 7 bases between them. This CDR3 is 11 amino acids long. Germline V gene sequence: CDR1 GTSNPN, CDR2 SVGIG (reference sequence). The CDR3 DNA sequence: TGTGCCTGGAGTGTGACAGAGGAAGCTTTCTTT. Encoded protein: CAWSVTEEAFF.

The CDR3 DNA sequence: TGTGCCAGCAGCTTAAGGGCTAGCGGGGGCCATAGCACAGATACGCAGTATTTT. Its translation is CASSLRASGGHSTDTQYF. The V call is TRBV7-3, the J call TRBJ2-3, with TRBD2 matching over 10 bases. Germline V gene data show CDR1 as SGHTA and CDR2 as FQGTGA. The CDR3 has 18 residues. Trimming took 1 base from V and 0 from J; bases not matched to a gene: 7.

This clone occurred once. This chain uses TRBV3-1 (or the pseudogene TRBV3-2) with TRBJ2-7; 7 bases agree with TRBD1. The CDR3 covers 15 residues. Per the germline V gene, CDR1 is LGHDT and CDR2 is YNNKEL (reference sequence). After removal of 1 base from V and 6 bases from J, the junction contained 9 bases not matched to a gene. For the CDR3, the DNA is TGTGCCAGCAGCCAAGGTAGGGGGCGTCTGGGCGAGCAGTACTTC. This encodes CASSQGRGRLGEQYF.

This clone is a singleton in its sample. The chain links TRBV30 to TRBJ1-2, with D possibly matching TRBD1 (6 bases). The V gene lost 2 bases and the J gene lost 7 bases, with 14 bases spanning the gap. This CDR3 is built from 13 residues. Germline lookup yields CDR1 GTSNPN and CDR2 SVGIG (reference sequence). CDR3: CAWSFQQGSGYTF. The CDR3 nucleotides are TGTGCCTGGAGTTTTCAACAGGGAAGTGGCTACACCTTC.

The rearrangement links TRBV5-1 to TRBJ2-6; 7 nucleotides align to TRBD1. J was trimmed by 1 base and V by 0 bases; bases with no gene match: 4. Per the germline V gene, CDR1 is SGHRS and CDR2 is YFSETQ. This CDR3 is 17 amino acids long. CDR3 residues: CASSLAAGGSGANVLTF. CDR3 DNA: TGCGCCAGCAGCTTGGCCGCAGGGGGATCTGGGGCCAACGTCCTGACTTTC.

The chain uses TRBV6-1 and TRBJ2-3; a weak D match, TRBD1 (5 bases). The CDR3 is made up of 17 amino acids. Looked up from germline, CDR1 is MNHNS and CDR2 is SASEGT. Trimming cost V 0 bases and J 3 bases, with 16 bases left between them. The CDR3 is CASSEAPGAPGTDTQYF. Written as DNA, the CDR3 is TGTGCCAGCAGTGAAGCGCCTGGGGCCCCTGGGACAGATACGCAGTATTTT.

This rearrangement joins TRBV6-5 to TRBJ1-6; 9 nucleotides line up with TRBD1. CDR1 is MNHEY and CDR2 is SVGAGI in the germline V gene. Trimming at V came to 6 bases and at J to 6 bases, leaving 3 bases not matched to a gene. There are 14 residues in the CDR3. This chain's CDR3 is CASSKQGANSPLHF. The DNA for the CDR3 is TGTGCCAGCAGCAAACAGGGGGCTAATTCACCCCTCCACTTT.

J is TRBJ1-1 and V is TRBV4-2, with a weak D call TRBD1 (6 bases). Germline-derived CDR1 and CDR2 are LGHNA and YNFKEQ. Trimming took off 1 base at V and 0 bases at J, with 12 bases between the two ends. The length of the CDR3 is 16 residues. The CDR3 DNA sequence: TGTGCCAGCAGCCAAGCAGGGGAGGGAATGAACACTGAAGCTTTCTTT. Translating gives CASSQAGEGMNTEAFF.

The genes are TRBV13 and TRBJ1-1; no clear D. This CDR3 is built from 14 residues. Germline CDR1 is PRHDT and CDR2 is FYEKMQ (reference sequence). The V end lost 0 bases, the J end lost 5 bases, and 10 bases lay between the germline ends. CDR3 sequence reads: CASSLGRRVTEAFF. The CDR3 DNA is TGTGCCAGCAGCTTAGGCCGGAGGGTGACTGAAGCTTTCTTT. The variable domain in full, completed from reference TRBV13 and TRBJ1-1, reads AAGVIQSPRHLIKEKRETATLKCYPIPRHDTVYWYQQGPGQDPQFLISFYEKMQSDKGSIPDRFSAQQFSDYHSELNMSSLELGDSALYFCASSLGRRVTEAFFGQGTRLTVV.

The chain joins TRBV6-5 to TRBJ1-6; D perhaps matches TRBD1 (6 bases). From germline, CDR1 is MNHEY and CDR2 SVGAGI. Trimming cost V 4 bases and J 6 bases, with 16 bases left between them. CDR3 size: 16 residues. The CDR3 DNA reads TGTGCCAGCAGTTCCATCCGGACAGATCTTAATTCACCCCTCCACTTT. Protein product: CASSSIRTDLNSPLHF.

The genes are TRBV5-1 and TRBJ1-1, with 8 bases that match TRBD1. This CDR3 spans 15 amino acids. CDR1 is SGHRS and CDR2 is YFSETQ in the germline V gene. The junction had 3 bases not matched to a gene; V was cut back by 1 base and J by 1 base. Here the CDR3 reads CASSLRQGKNTEAFF. DNA for the CDR3: TGCGCCAGCAGCTTGAGACAGGGGAAGAACACTGAAGCTTTCTTT.

The chain combines TRBV5-5 with TRBJ1-5; D may be TRBD1 (6 bases). V was trimmed by 0 bases and J by 4 bases, leaving 17 bases between them. CDR3 length: 17 residues. The germline V gene has CDR1 SGHKS and CDR2 YYEKEE (reference sequence). The DNA of the CDR3 is TGTGCCAGCAGCTTGGAGGGGGGGACCTTTCCTAATCAGCCCCAGCATTTT. It translates to CASSLEGGTFPNQPQHF.

The chain joins TRBV19 to TRBJ2-1; no clear D gene. V lost 5 bases, J lost 7 bases, and 6 bases lay in between. The CDR3 runs to 11 residues. CDR1 LNHDA and CDR2 SQIVND come from the germline V gene (reference sequence). DNA for the CDR3: TGTGCCAGTAGTGGCAGGAATGAGCAGTTCTTC. It is translated as CASSGRNEQFF.

A few counts support this clone. The chain has TRBV12-5 and TRBJ1-1; no clear D gene. This CDR3 is 13 amino acids long. Germline CDR1 is LGHNT and CDR2 is FRNRAP. V lost 0 bases, J lost 4 bases, and 6 bases lay in between. The CDR3 nucleotides read TGTGCTAGTGGTTTGGTTGGCTTCACTGAAGCTTTCTTT. This sequence encodes CASGLVGFTEAFF.

The rearrangement uses TRBV18 and TRBJ1-6; TRBD1 aligns across 7 bases. The V segment lost 3 bases and the J segment 6 bases; nucleotides outside the gene matches: 5. The CDR3 extends over 15 amino acids. The germline V gene has CDR1 KGHSH and CDR2 LQKENI. The CDR3 coding sequence is TGTGCCAGCTCACCCGCCCAGGGGGGTAATTCACCCCTCCACTTT. Encoded protein: CASSPAQGGNSPLHF. The complete variable domain, with remaining parts taken from reference TRBV18 and TRBJ1-6, reads NAGVMQNPRHLVRRRGQEARLRCSPMKGHSHVYWYRQLPEEGLKFMVYLQKENIIDESGMPKERFSAEFPKEGPSILRIQQVVRGDSAAYFCASSPAQGGNSPLHFGNGTRLTVT.